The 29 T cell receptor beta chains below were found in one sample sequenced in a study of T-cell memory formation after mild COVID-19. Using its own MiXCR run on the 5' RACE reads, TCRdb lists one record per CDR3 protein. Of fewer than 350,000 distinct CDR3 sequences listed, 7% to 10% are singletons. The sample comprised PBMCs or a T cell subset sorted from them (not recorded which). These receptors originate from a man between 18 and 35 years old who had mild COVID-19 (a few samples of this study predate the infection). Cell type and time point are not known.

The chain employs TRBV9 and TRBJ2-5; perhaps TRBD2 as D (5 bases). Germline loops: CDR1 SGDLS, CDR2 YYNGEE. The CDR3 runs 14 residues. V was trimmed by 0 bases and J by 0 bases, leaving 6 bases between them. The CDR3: CASSVGADQETQYF. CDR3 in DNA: TGTGCCAGCAGCGTAGGAGCGGACCAAGAGACCCAGTACTTC.

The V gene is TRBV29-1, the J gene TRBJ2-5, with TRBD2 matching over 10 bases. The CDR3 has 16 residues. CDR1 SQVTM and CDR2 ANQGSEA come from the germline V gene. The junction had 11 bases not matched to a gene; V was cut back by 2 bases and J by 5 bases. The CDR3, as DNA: TGCAGCGTTGAACCCCTGGGCCTAGCGGGGGAGGAGACCCAGTACTTC. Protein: CSVEPLGLAGEETQYF.

CDR3 sequence reads: CATGMKRTDTQYF. In nucleotides, the CDR3 is TGTGCCACGGGTATGAAACGCACAGATACGCAGTATTTT. This chain connects TRBV9 to TRBJ2-3; D unresolved. Looked up from germline, CDR1 is SGDLS and CDR2 is YYNGEE. The CDR3 spans 13 residues. Trimming took 9 bases from V and 1 from J, leaving 12 bases between them.

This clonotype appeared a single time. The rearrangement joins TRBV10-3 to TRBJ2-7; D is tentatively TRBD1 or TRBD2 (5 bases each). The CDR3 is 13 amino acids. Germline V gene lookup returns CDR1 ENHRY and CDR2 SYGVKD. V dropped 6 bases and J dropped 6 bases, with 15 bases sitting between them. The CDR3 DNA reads TGTGCCATCAGAGGGACCGCGGCGGGCGAGCAGTACGTC. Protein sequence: CAIRGTAAGEQYV.

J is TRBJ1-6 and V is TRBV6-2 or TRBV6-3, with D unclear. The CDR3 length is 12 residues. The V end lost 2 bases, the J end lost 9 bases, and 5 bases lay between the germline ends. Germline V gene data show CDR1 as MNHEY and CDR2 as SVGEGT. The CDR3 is CASSYDRSPLHF. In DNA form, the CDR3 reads TGTGCCAGCAGTTACGACCGTTCACCCCTCCACTTT.

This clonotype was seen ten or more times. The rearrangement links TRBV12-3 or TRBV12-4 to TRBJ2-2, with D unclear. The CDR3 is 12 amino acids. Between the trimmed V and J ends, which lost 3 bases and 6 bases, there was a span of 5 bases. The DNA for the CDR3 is TGTGCCAGCAGTTTTGGGTCCGGGGAGCTGTTTTTT. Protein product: CASSFGSGELFF.

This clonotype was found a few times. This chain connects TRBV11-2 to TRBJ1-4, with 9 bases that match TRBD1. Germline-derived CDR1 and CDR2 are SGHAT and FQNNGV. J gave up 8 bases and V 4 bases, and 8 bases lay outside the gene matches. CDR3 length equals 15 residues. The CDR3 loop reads CASSSTGGIEEKLFF. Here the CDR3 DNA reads TGTGCCAGCAGCTCTACAGGGGGCATAGAAGAAAAACTGTTTTTT.

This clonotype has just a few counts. The CDR3 nucleotides read TGTGCCAGCAGCCAAGAAAGTTCCGGTGAGCAGTTCTTC. This gives the protein CASSQESSGEQFF. The J gene is TRBJ2-1, the V gene TRBV4-2; D remains unclear. Trimming left V 0 bases short and J 9 bases short, with 9 bases between. The CDR3 loop spans 13 amino acids. The germline CDR1 and CDR2 sequences are LGHNA and YNFKEQ.

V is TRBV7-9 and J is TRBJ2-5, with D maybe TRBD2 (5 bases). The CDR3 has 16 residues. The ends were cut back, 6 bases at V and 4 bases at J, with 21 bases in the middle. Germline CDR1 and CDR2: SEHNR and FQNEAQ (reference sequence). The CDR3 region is CASSPTPGPAGETQYF. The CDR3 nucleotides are TGTGCCAGCAGTCCAACCCCTGGGCCGGCGGGAGAGACCCAGTACTTC.

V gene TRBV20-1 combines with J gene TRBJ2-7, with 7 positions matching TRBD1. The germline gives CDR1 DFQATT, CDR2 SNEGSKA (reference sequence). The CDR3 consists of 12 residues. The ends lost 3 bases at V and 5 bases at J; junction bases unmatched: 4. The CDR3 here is CSAREQGNEQYF. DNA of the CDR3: TGCAGTGCTAGGGAACAGGGGAACGAGCAGTACTTC.

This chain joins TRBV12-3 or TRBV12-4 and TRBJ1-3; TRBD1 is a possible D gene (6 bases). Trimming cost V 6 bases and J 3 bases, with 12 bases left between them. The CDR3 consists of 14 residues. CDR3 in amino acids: CASSRGRFGNTIYF. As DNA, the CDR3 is TGTGCCAGCAGCAGGGGTCGGTTTGGAAACACCATATATTTT.

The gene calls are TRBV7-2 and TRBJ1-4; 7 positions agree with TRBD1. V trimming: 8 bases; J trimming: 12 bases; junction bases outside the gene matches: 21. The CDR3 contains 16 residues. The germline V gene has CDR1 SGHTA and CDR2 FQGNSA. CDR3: CASSRDTRTGQKELFF. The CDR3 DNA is TGTGCCAGCTCCCGGGACACCCGAACGGGACAGAAGGAACTGTTTTTT.

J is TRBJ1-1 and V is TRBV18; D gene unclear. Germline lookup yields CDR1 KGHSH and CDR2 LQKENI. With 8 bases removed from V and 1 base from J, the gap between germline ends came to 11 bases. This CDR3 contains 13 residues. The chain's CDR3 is CASQREGNTEAFF. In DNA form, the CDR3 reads TGTGCCAGCCAGCGAGAAGGGAACACTGAAGCTTTCTTT.

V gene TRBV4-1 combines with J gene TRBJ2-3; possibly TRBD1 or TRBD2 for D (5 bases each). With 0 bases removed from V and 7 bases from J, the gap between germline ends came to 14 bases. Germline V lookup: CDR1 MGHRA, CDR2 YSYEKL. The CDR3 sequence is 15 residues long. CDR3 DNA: TGCGCCAGCAGCCAAGATACGAGGGGTGGAAATACGCAGTATTTT. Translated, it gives CASSQDTRGGNTQYF.

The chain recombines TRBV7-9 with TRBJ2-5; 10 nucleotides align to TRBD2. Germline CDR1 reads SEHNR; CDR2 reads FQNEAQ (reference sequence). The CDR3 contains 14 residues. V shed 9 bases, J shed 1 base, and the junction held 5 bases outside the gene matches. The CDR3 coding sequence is TGTGCCAGTGCCCTAGCGGGGGTCCAAGAGACCCAGTACTTC. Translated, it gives CASALAGVQETQYF.

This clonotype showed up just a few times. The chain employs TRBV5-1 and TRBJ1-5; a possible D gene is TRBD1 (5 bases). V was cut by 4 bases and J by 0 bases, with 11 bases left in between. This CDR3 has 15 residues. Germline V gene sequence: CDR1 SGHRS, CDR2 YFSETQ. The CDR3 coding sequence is TGCGCCAGCAGCCTGGGGGTAAATAGCAATCAGCCCCAGCATTTT. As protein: CASSLGVNSNQPQHF.

The CDR3 spells CASSYDRGRLEQFF. In DNA form, the CDR3 reads TGTGCCAGCAGTTACGACAGGGGGCGACTTGAGCAGTTCTTC. This chain joins TRBV6-5 and TRBJ2-1; 10 bases are shared with TRBD1. CDR1 is MNHEY and CDR2 is SVGAGI in the germline V gene. The V gene end was trimmed by 2 bases and the J gene end by 9 bases; junction bases not matched to a gene: 4. This CDR3 comprises 14 residues.

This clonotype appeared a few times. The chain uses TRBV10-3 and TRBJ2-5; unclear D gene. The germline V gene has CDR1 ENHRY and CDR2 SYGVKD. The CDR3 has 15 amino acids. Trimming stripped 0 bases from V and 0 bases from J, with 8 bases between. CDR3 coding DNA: TGTGCCATCAGTGAGTCGACCAGCGACCAAGAGACCCAGTACTTC. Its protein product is CAISESTSDQETQYF.

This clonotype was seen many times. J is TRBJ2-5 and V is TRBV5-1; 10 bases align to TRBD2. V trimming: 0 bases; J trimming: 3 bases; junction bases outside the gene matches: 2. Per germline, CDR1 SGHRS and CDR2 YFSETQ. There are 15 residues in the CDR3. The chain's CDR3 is CASSLAGTSEETQYF. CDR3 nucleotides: TGCGCCAGCAGCTTGGCGGGGACTAGCGAAGAGACCCAGTACTTC.

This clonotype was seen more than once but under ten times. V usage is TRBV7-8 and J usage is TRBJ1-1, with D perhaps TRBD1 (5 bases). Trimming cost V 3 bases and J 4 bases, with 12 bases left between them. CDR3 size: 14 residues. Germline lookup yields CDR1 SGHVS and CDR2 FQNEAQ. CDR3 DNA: TGTGCCAGCAGCTTCTACGGGGGAAGCACTGAAGCTTTCTTT. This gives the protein CASSFYGGSTEAFF.

In DNA form, the CDR3 reads TGCAGCGTTGAAAGAGACAGATATCAGCCCCAGCATTTT. This encodes CSVERDRYQPQHF. The gene calls are TRBV29-1 and TRBJ1-5; a weak D match, TRBD1 (5 bases). Germline CDR1 reads SQVTM; CDR2 reads ANQGSEA. The CDR3 extends over 13 amino acids. Trimming took 2 bases from V and 5 from J, leaving 10 bases between them.

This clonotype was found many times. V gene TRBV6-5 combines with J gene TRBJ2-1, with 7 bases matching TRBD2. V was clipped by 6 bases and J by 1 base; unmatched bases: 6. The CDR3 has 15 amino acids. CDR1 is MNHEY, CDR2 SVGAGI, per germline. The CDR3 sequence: CASSRGRASYNEQFF. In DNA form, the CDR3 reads TGTGCCAGCAGCCGGGGGAGGGCTTCCTACAATGAGCAGTTCTTC.

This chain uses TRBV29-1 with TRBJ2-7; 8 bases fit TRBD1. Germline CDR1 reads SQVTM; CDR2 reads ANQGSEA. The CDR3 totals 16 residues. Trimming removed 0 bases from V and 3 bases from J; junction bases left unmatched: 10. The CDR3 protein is CSVEDRADRGGYEQYF. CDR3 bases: TGCAGCGTTGAAGATCGGGCCGACAGGGGCGGCTACGAGCAGTACTTC.

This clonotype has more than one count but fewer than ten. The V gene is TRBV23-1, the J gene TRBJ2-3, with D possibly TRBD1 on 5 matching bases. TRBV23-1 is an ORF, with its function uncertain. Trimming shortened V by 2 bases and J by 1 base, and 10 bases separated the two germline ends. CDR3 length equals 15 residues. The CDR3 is CASSQGQICTDTQYF. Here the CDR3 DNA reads TGCGCCAGCAGTCAAGGACAAATTTGCACAGATACGCAGTATTTT.

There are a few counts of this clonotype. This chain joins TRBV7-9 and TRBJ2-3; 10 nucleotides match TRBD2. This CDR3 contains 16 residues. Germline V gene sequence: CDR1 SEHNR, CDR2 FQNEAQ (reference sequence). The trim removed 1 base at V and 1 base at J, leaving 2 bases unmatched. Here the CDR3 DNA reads TGTGCCAGCAGCTTAGGCGGACTAGCGGGCACAGATACGCAGTATTTT. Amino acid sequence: CASSLGGLAGTDTQYF. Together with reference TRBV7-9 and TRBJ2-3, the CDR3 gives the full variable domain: DTGVSQNPRHKITKRGQNVTFRCDPISEHNRLYWYRQTLGQGPEFLTYFQNEAQLEKSRLLSDRFSAERPKGSFSTLEIQRTEQGDSAMYLCASSLGGLAGTDTQYFGPGTRLTVL.

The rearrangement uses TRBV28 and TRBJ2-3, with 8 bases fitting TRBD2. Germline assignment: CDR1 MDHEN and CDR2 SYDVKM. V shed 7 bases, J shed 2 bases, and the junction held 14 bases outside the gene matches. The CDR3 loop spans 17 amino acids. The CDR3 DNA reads TGTGCCAGCACCCCGGGGGGGGGGCTTTCTGTCACAGATACGCAGTATTTT. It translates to CASTPGGGLSVTDTQYF.

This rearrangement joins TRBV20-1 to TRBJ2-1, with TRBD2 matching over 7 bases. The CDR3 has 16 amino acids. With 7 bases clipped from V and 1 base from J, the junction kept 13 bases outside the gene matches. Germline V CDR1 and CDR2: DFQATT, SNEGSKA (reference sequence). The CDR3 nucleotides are TGCAGTGTTACTACCCTGGGGGGGTTATCCTACAATGAGCAGTTCTTC. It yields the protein CSVTTLGGLSYNEQFF.

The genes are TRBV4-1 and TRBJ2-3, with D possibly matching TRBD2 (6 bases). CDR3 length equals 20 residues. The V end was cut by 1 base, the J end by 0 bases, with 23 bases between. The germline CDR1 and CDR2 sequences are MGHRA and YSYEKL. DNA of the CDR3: TGCGCCAGCAGCCAAGCTCCACCCCCGGCGCGGGGCACTAGCACAGATACGCAGTATTTT. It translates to CASSQAPPPARGTSTDTQYF.

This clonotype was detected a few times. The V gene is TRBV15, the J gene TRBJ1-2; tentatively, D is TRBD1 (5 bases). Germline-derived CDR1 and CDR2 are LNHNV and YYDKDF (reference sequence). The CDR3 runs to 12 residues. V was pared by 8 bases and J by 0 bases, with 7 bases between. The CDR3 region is CATSRANYGYTF. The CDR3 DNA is TGTGCCACCTCCAGGGCTAACTATGGCTACACCTTC.